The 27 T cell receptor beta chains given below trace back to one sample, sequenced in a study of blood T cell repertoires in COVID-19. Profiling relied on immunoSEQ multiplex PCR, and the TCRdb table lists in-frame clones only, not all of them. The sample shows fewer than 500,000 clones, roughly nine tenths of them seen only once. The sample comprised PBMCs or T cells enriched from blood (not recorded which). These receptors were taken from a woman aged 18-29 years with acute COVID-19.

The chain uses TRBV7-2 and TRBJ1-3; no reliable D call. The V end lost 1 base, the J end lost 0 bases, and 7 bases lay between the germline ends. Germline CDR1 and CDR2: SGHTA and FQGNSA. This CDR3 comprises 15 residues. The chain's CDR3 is CASSLDIRSGNTIYF. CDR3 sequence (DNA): TGTGCCAGCAGCTTAGATATCCGCTCTGGAAACACCATATATTTT.

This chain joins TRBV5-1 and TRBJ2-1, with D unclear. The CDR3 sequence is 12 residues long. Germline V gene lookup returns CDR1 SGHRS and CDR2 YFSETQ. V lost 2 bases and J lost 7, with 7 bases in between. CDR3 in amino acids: CASSFVQNEQFF. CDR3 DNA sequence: TGCGCCAGCAGCTTCGTACAGAATGAGCAGTTCTTC.

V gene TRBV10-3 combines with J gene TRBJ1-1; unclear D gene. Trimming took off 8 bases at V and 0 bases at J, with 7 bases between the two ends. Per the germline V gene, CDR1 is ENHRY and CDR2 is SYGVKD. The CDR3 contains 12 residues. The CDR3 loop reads CAIGSMNTEAFF. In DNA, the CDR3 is TGTGCCATCGGTAGCATGAACACTGAAGCTTTCTTT.

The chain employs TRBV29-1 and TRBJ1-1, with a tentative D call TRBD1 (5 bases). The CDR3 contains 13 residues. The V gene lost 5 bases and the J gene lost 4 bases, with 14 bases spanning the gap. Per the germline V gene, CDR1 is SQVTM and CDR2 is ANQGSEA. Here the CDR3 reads CSVRGLGTTEAFF. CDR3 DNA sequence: TGCAGCGTTCGGGGGTTGGGGACCACTGAAGCTTTCTTT.

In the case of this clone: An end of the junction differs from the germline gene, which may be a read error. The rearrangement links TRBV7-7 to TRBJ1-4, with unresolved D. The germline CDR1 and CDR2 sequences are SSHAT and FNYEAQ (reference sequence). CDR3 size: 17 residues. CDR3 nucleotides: TGTGCTAGCAGTCCCCGGCCAGTAGGAGGAATAAATGAAAAACTGTTTTTT. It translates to CASSPRPVGGINEKLFF.

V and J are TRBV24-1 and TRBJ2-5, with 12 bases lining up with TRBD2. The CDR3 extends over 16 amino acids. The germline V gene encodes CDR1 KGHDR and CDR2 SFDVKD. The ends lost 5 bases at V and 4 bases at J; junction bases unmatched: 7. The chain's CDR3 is CATSASGRAQGETQYF. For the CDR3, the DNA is TGTGCCACCAGTGCTAGCGGGAGGGCTCAAGGAGAGACCCAGTACTTC.

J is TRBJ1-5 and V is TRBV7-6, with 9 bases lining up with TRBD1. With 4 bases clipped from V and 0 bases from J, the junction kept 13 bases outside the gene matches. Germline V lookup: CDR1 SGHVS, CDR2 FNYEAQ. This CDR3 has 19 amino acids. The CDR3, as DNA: TGTGCCAGCAGCTCTACCGCCGGGACAGGGACCGATAGCAATCAGCCCCAGCATTTT. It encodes CASSSTAGTGTDSNQPQHF. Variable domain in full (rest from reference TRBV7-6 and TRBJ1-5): GAGVSQSPRYKVTKRGQDVALRCDPISGHVSLYWYRQALGQGPEFLTYFNYEAQQDKSGLPNDRFSAERPEGSISTLTIQRTEQRDSAMYRCASSSTAGTGTDSNQPQHFGDGTRLSIL.

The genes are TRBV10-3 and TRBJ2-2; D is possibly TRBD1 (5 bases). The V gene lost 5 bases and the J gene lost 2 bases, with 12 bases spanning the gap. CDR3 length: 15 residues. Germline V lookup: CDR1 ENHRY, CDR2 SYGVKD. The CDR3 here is CAISRGTDNTGELFF. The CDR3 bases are TGTGCCATCAGTAGGGGTACGGACAACACCGGGGAGCTGTTTTTT.

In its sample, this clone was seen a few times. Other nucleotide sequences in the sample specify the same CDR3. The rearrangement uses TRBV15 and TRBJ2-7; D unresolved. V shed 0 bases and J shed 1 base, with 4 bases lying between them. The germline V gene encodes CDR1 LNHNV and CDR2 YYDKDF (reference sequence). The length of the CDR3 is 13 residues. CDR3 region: CATSRDPSYEQYF. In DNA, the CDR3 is TGTGCCACCAGCAGAGATCCTTCCTACGAGCAGTACTTC.

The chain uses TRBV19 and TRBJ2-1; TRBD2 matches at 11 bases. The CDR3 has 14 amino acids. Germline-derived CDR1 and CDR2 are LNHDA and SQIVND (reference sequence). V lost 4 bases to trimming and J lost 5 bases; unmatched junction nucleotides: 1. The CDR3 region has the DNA TGTGCCAGTAGTAGGGGACTAGCGGACAATGAGCAGTTCTTC. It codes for CASSRGLADNEQFF.

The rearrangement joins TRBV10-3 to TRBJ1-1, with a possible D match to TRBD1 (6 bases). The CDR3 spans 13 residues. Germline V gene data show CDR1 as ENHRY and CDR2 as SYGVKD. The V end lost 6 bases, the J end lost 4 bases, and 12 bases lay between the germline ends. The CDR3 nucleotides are TGTGCCATCAGGAAAACAGGGAGCACTGAAGCTTTCTTT. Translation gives CAIRKTGSTEAFF.

This chain's CDR3 is CASSLYFSTDTQYF. The CDR3 DNA is TGTGCCAGCAGTTTATACTTTAGCACAGATACGCAGTATTTT. The chain recombines TRBV6-2 or TRBV6-3 with TRBJ2-3; no definite D call. Per germline, CDR1 MNHEY and CDR2 SVGEGT. This CDR3 has 14 residues. V was pared by 4 bases and J by 0 bases, with 8 bases between.

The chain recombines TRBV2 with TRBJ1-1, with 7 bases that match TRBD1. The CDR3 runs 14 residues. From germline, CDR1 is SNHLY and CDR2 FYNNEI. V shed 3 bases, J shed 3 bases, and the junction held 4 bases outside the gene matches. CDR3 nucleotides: TGTGCCAGCAGTGATCAGGGGGGTTACACTGAAGCTTTCTTT. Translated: CASSDQGGYTEAFF.

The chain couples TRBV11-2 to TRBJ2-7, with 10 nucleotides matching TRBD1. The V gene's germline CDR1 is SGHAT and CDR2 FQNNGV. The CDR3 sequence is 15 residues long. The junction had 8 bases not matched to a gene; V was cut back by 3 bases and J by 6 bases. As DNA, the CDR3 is TGTGCCAGCAGCTTGTATTTTGGACAGGGGGGCGAGCAGTACTTC. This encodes CASSLYFGQGGEQYF.

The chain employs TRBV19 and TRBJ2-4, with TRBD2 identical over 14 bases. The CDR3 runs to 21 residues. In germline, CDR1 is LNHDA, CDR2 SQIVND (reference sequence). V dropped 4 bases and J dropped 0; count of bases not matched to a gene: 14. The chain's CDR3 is CASSNPPGLAGASLAKNIQYF. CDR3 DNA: TGTGCCAGTAGTAATCCCCCGGGACTAGCGGGAGCCTCCTTAGCCAAAAACATTCAGTACTTC.

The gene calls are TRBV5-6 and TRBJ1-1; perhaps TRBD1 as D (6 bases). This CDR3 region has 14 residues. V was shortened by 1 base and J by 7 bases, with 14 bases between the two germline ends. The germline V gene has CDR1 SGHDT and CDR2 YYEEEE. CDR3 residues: CASSLSPGDGEAFF. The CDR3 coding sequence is TGTGCCAGCAGCTTGTCCCCAGGGGATGGTGAAGCTTTCTTT.

The CDR3 coding sequence is TGTGCCAGCAGTTCGCTAGCGGGAGGTACCGGGGAGCTGTTTTTT. Its translation is CASSSLAGGTGELFF. The chain links TRBV6-2 or TRBV6-3 to TRBJ2-2; 11 nucleotides line up with TRBD2. J lost 5 bases, V lost 4 bases, and 3 bases had no gene match. CDR1 and CDR2 from the germline V gene are MNHEY and SVGEGT. This CDR3 has 15 amino acids.

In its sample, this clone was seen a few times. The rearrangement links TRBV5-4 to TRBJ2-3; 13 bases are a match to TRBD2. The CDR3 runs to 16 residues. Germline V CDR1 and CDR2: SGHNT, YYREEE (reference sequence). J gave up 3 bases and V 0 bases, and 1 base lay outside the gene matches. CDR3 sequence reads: CASSLELAGGTDTQYF. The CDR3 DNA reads TGTGCCAGCAGCTTGGAACTAGCGGGGGGGACAGATACGCAGTATTTT.

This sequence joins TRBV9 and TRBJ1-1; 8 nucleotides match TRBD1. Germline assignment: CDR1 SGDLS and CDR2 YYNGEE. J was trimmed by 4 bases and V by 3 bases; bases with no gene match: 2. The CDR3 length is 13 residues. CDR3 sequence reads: CASSAGGGTEAFF. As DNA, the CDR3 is TGTGCCAGCAGCGCAGGGGGCGGCACTGAAGCTTTCTTT.

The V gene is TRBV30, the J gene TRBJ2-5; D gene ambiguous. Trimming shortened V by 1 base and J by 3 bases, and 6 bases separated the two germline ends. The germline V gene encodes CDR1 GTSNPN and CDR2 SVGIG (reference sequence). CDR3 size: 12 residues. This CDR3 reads CAWSELKETQYF. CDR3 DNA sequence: TGTGCCTGGAGTGAGCTTAAAGAGACCCAGTACTTC.

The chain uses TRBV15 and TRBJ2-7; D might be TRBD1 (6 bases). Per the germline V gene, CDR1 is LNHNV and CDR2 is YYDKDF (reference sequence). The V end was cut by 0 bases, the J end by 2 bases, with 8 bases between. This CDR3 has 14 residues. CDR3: CATSRDQGPYEQYF. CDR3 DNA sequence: TGTGCCACCAGCAGAGATCAGGGGCCCTACGAGCAGTACTTC.

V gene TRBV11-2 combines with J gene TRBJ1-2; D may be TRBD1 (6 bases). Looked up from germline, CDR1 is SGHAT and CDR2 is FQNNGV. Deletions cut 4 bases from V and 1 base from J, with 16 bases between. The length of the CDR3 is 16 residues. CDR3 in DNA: TGTGCCAGCAGCTCAACTGTAGGGGGACATAACTATGGCTACACCTTC. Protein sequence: CASSSTVGGHNYGYTF.

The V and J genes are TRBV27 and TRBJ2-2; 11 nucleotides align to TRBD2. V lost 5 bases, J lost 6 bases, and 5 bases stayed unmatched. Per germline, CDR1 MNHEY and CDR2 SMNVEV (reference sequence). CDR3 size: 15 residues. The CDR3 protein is CASSPYSGGAGELFF. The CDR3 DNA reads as TGTGCCAGCAGTCCCTATAGCGGGGGGGCCGGGGAGCTGTTTTTT.

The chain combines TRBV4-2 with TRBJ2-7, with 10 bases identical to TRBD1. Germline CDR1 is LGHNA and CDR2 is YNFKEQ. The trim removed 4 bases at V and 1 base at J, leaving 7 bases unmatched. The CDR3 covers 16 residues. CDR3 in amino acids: CASSRPPGQGSYEQYF. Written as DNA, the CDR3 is TGTGCCAGCAGCCGACCGCCGGGACAGGGGTCCTACGAGCAGTACTTC.

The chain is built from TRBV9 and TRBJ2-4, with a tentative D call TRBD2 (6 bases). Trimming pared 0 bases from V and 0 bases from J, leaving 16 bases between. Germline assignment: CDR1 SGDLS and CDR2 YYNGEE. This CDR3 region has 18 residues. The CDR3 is CASSVGVSGNLAKNIQYF. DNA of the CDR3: TGTGCCAGCAGCGTAGGGGTTAGCGGAAACCTAGCCAAAAACATTCAGTACTTC.

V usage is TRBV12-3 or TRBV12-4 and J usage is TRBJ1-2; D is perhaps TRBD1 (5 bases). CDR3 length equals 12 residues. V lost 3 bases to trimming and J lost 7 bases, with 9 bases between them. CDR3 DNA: TGTGCCAGCAGTTTGGGCAGGGTTGGCTACACCTTC. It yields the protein CASSLGRVGYTF.

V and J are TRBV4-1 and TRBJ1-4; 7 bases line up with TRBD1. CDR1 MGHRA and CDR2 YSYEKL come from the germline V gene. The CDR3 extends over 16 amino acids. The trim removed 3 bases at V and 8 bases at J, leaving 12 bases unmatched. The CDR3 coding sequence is TGCGCCAGCAGCCACTCCAAACAGGGGATGAGGGAAAAACTGTTTTTT. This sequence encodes CASSHSKQGMREKLFF.